This T cell receptor (beta chain) was identified in a study of CD8 T cells in Susac syndrome. Across the whole study: Each patient with Susac syndrome, at the time of blood draw, was therapy-naive, on corticosteroids, or on intravenous immunoglobulin alone.

Reverse transcription of 0.5 to 1 ug RNA was performed with random hexamers. Amplification of TCR beta CDR3 was carried out by immunoSEQ multiplex PCR, which covered 54 Vbeta and 13 Jbeta segments. TCRdb redid the calling of the immunoSEQ multiplex PCR reads with MiXCR, one entry per CDR3 protein. The profile shows some 200,000 distinct CDR3 sequences, more than 90% of them singletons. General study results and limits: The CD4+ T cell repertoires of Susac syndrome were found to show no clonal expansion.

V was cut by 5 bases and J by 1 base, with 16 bases left in between. The CDR3 is 16 residues long. Germline V CDR1 and CDR2: SGHVS, FQNEAQ. In blood CD8+ and CD4+ T cells, TCR beta underwent sequencing. Comment on this clonotype: Antigen: not known.

The sequenced sample was CD4+ T cells from PBMCs. This sequence was found in a human donor with Susac syndrome. The genes are TRBV7-8 and TRBJ2-3; TRBD2 might be the D (7 bases). CDR3 region: CASSPLAGAGTDTQYF. CDR3 in DNA: TGTGCCAGCAGCCCCCTGGCGGGGGCGGGCACAGATACGCAGTATTTT.